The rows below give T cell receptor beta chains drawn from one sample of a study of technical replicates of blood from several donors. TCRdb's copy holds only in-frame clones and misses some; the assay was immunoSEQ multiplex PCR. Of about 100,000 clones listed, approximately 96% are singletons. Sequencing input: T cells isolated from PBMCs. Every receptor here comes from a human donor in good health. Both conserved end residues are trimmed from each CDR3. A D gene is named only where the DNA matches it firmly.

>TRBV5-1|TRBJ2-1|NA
ASSTRQRPVNEQF
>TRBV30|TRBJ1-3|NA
AWRSGGSERDTGNTIY
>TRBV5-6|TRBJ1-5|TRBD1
ASSFPGQGVEAQH
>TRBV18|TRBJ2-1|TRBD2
ASSLSGTSSHEQF
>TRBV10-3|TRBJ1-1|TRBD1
AIKDGQGLNTEAF
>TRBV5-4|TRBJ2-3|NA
ASSLSTDTQY
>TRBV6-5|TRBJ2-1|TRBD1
ASSPWDRMHNEQF
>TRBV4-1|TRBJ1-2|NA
ASHPVSVAGTFYGYT
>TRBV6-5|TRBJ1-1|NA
ASRKEWRVNTEAF
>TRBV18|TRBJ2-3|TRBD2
ASSPPSSGGGTQY
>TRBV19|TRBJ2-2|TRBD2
ASSPGTSGSNTGELF
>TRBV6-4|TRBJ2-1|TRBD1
ASSLGTGGGLSYNEQF
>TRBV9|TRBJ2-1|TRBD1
ASSVATGGYNEQF
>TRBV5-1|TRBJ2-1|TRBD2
ATHHGLGRYNEQF
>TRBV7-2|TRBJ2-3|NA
AIPYAADTQY
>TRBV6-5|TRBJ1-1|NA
ASSYLKWSTEAF
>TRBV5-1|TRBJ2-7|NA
ASSLGAYYEQY
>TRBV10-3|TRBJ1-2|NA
AISVGGDYGYT
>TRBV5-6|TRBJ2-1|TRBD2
ASSPLAGDNEQF
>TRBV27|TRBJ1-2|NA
ASSPMTATYGYT
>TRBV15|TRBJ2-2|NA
ATSRDALQGRSTGELF
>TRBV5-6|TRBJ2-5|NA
ASSLGPQYQETQY
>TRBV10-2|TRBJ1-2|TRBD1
ASGGQGNYGYT
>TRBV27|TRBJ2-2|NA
ASSRRGWDTGELF
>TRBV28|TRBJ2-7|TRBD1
ASSPGTAAYEQY
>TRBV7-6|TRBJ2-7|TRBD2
ASSLGGRARLVGPLSYYEQY
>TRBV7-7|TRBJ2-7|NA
ASSLSRLWRVSSYEQY
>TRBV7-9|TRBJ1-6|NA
ASSGQSGSPLH
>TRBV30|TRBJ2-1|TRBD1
AWFYRGTGQF
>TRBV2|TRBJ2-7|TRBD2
ASTEAGAYYEQY
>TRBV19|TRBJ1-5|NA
ASKKGRDQPQH
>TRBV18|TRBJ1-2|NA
ASSPDNPGYT
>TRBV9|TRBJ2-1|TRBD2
ASSKLAGGLNEQF
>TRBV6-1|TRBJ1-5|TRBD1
ASSESDRRDQPQH
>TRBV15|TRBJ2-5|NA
ATSREDTQETQY
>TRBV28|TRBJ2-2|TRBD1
ASSLYYLQQGAPGELF
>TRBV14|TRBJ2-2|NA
ASSQEPARQNTGELF
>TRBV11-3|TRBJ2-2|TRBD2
ASSPPRWDQRGITGELF
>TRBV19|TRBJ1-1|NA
ASSGGGTEAF
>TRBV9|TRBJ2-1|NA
ASSSPPVGPGYNEQF
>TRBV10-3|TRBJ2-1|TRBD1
AISALNAGGNEQF
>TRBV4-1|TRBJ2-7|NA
ASKGVGAVFSYEQY